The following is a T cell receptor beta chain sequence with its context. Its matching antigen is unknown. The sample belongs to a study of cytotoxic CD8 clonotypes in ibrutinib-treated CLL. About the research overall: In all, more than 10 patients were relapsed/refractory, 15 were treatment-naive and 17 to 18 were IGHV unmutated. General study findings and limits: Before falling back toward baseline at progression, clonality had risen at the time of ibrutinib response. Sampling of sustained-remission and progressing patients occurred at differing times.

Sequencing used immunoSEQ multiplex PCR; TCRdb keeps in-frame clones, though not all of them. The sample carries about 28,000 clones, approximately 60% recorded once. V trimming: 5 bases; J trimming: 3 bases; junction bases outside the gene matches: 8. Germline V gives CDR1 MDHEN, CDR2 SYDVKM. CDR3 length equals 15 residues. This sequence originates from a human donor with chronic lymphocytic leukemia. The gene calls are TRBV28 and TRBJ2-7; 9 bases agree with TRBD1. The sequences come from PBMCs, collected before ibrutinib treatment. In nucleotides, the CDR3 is TGTGCCAGCAGTACCCCCCGACAGGGGGGCTACGAGCAGTACTTC. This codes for CASSTPRQGGYEQYF.